This T cell receptor (beta chain) was sequenced in a study of cytomegalovirus exposure and HLA in healthy donors. Study-level information: As released early, the data held 70 million to 100 million unique TCRs from HLA-typed donors. Points from the study as a whole: Researchers had no immune exposure information except CMV serostatus available. Cytomegalovirus status was reportedly diagnosed by the classifier with high specificity and sensitivity.

Donors were ostensibly healthy at sampling, although undocumented immune exposures were probable. Researchers ran the PCR with 60 Vbeta and 13 Jbeta primers. Here immunoSEQ multiplex PCR was the method, and the copy in TCRdb shows in-frame clones only, minus some. The sample holds fewer than 200,000 clones, approximately 77% seen once. This CDR3 region has 15 residues. CDR1 is MNHNS and CDR2 is SASEGT in the germline V gene. In the case of this clone: Its target is not known. The junction shows a germline mismatch at one end, possibly a read error. Additional DNA sequences in this sample encode the identical CDR3.

The TCR originated in a male donor in good health and CMV-seronegative. The rearrangement uses TRBV6-1 and TRBJ1-5; D might be TRBD1 (5 bases). The material sequenced was PBMCs. This CDR3 is CASNSQAGSNQPQHF. The DNA for the CDR3 is TGCGCCAGCAACTCCCAAGCAGGGAGCAATCAGCCCCAGCATTTT.